This T cell receptor (beta chain) was sequenced for a study of Graves' ophthalmopathy and Graves' hyperthyroidism. The wider study: Peripheral blood sampling occurred at initial diagnosis, before any treatment.

There are a few counts of this clonotype. The CDR3 has 15 residues. Germline V gene data show CDR1 as SGHTA and CDR2 as FQGNSA. V shed 1 base and J shed 2 bases, with 12 bases lying between them. For repertoire sequencing, the TCR beta CDR3 regions were amplified from RNA transcripts. A first-round RT-PCR used HTBI primers, followed by a second-round multiplex PCR. TCRdb re-analysed the multiplex PCR reads in MiXCR, keeping a single row per CDR3 protein. Of 300,000 to 400,000 distinct CDR3 sequences listed, about a sixth are singletons. Eligible hyperthyroidism cases comprised new diagnoses of under 2 months' duration in individuals aged 18 to 65.

The receptor was derived from an adult woman with stable Graves' hyperthyroidism. The sample taken for sequencing was peripheral blood. The chain has TRBV7-2 and TRBJ2-7; a weak D match, TRBD2 (6 bases). Here the CDR3 DNA reads TGTGCCAGCAGCTTAGGCGGGGTCCCGCCCTACGAGCAGTACTTC. Translating gives CASSLGGVPPYEQYF.